The 18 T cell receptor beta chains given below trace back to one sample, sequenced in a study of T cell responses to AZD1222 COVID-19 vaccine. Repertoires were generated with immunoSEQ multiplex PCR, while TCRdb's copy carries only in-frame clones and drops some. The table records about 150,000 clones, around 89% of them present only once. The material sequenced was peripheral blood, taken on day 0 of AZD1222 vaccination. These receptor sequences come from an adult in good health.

V and J are TRBV4-1 and TRBJ1-5, with TRBD1 identical over 7 bases. V was clipped by 4 bases and J by 6 bases; unmatched bases: 9. CDR3 size: 15 residues. CDR1 is MGHRA and CDR2 is YSYEKL in the germline V gene. The CDR3 loop is CASSLLRGQGQPQHF. The CDR3, as DNA: TGCGCCAGCAGCCTCCTGAGGGGGCAAGGTCAGCCCCAGCATTTT.

This clone was found once. J is TRBJ1-2 and V is TRBV29-1, with 9 nucleotides matching TRBD1. CDR1 is SQVTM and CDR2 is ANQGSEA in the germline V gene. There are 13 residues in the CDR3. Trimming removed 4 bases from V and 6 bases from J; junction bases left unmatched: 6. CDR3 bases: TGCAGCGTTGTATACAGGGGGCCAGATGGCTACACCTTC. This gives the protein CSVVYRGPDGYTF.

This rearrangement joins TRBV5-4 to TRBJ2-2; D unresolved. Per germline, CDR1 SGHNT and CDR2 YYREEE (reference sequence). This CDR3 spans 13 amino acids. With 6 bases removed from V and 0 bases from J, the gap between germline ends came to 6 bases. CDR3 sequence (DNA): TGTGCCAGCACCCAGTCGAACACCGGGGAGCTGTTTTTT. Its translation is CASTQSNTGELFF.

This clone is a singleton in its sample. The CDR3 reads CASSVSAGGVGETQYF. In DNA, the CDR3 is TGTGCCAGCAGCGTATCGGCAGGGGGGGTTGGCGAGACCCAGTACTTC. The chain recombines TRBV9 with TRBJ2-5; TRBD1 or TRBD2 may be the D gene (7 bases each). V was trimmed by 1 base and J by 5 bases, leaving 18 bases between them. CDR1 and CDR2 from the germline V gene are SGDLS and YYNGEE. This CDR3 is built from 16 residues.

V gene TRBV7-2 combines with J gene TRBJ1-1; D unclear. The CDR3 is 14 amino acids. Trimming stripped 5 bases from V and 0 bases from J, with 10 bases between. CDR1 and CDR2 from the germline V gene are SGHTA and FQGNSA. In DNA form, the CDR3 reads TGTGCCAGCAGCCCTAGCGCGGTGAACACTGAAGCTTTCTTT. Encoded protein: CASSPSAVNTEAFF.

The V and J genes are TRBV2 and TRBJ1-1; 8 bases line up with TRBD1. The CDR3 covers 13 residues. Germline CDR1 SNHLY, CDR2 FYNNEI. The V gene end was trimmed by 6 bases and the J gene end by 4 bases; junction bases not matched to a gene: 4. CDR3 region: CASSGQGGTEAFF. The DNA for the CDR3 is TGTGCCAGCAGCGGACAGGGAGGCACTGAAGCTTTCTTT. The whole variable domain, filled in from reference TRBV2 and TRBJ1-1, reads EPEVTQTPSHQVTQMGQEVILRCVPISNHLYFYWYRQILGQKVEFLVSFYNNEISEKSEIFDDQFSVERPDGSNFTLKIRSTKLEDSAMYFCASSGQGGTEAFFGQGTRLTVV.

J is TRBJ1-3 and V is TRBV10-2; D is undetermined. The germline V gene has CDR1 WSHSY and CDR2 SAAADI. The CDR3 has 15 residues. The ends were cut back, 2 bases at V and 0 bases at J, with 8 bases in the middle. The CDR3 protein is CASSERRVSGNTIYF. In nucleotides, the CDR3 is TGCGCCAGCAGTGAGAGAAGGGTCTCTGGAAACACCATATATTTT.

This clone has just a few counts. The chain combines TRBV29-1 with TRBJ2-4; D gene ambiguous. V was pared by 0 bases and J by 4 bases, with 7 bases between. Germline CDR1 SQVTM, CDR2 ANQGSEA. This CDR3 has 13 amino acids. For the CDR3, the DNA is TGCAGCGTTGAAGACTTAGGGAAAAACATTCAGTACTTC. Translation gives CSVEDLGKNIQYF.

This chain links TRBV3-1 (or the pseudogene TRBV3-2) with TRBJ1-1; D remains unclear. From germline, CDR1 is LGHDT and CDR2 YNNKEL (reference sequence). The V end was cut by 4 bases, the J end by 1 base, with 13 bases between. The CDR3 spans 15 residues. This CDR3 reads CASSRSDQRNTEAFF. In DNA form, the CDR3 reads TGTGCCAGCAGCCGGTCGGATCAGAGGAACACTGAAGCTTTCTTT.

V is TRBV6-2 or TRBV6-3 and J is TRBJ2-7; possible D gene TRBD1, 7 bases. Germline CDR1 reads MNHEY; CDR2 reads SVGEGT. Trimming pared 2 bases from V and 1 base from J, leaving 24 bases between. The CDR3 spans 19 residues. CDR3 loop: CASSYELGGTARTSYEQYF. The CDR3 DNA is TGTGCCAGCAGTTACGAACTCGGAGGGACAGCGCGAACGTCCTACGAGCAGTACTTC.

This sequence joins TRBV7-9 and TRBJ1-2, with D hard to call. Trimming took 3 bases from V and 0 from J, leaving 14 bases between them. This CDR3 has 16 amino acids. The germline V gene has CDR1 SEHNR and CDR2 FQNEAQ (reference sequence). The CDR3 nucleotides read TGTGCCAGCAGCTTTGACCGTCTCTCATCTAACTATGGCTACACCTTC. It is translated as CASSFDRLSSNYGYTF.

This chain links TRBV5-4 with TRBJ2-5; 11 bases agree with TRBD2. Per the germline V gene, CDR1 is SGHNT and CDR2 is YYREEE (reference sequence). This CDR3 has 15 residues. Unmatched junction bases numbered 8, after V lost 6 bases and J lost 4 bases. In nucleotides, the CDR3 is TGTGCCAGCACTAAGACTAGCGGGGCAATAGAGACCCAGTACTTC. Translating it yields CASTKTSGAIETQYF.

The V gene is TRBV6-2 or TRBV6-3, the J gene TRBJ1-1, with D maybe TRBD1 (6 bases). The CDR3 sequence is 16 residues long. Trimming cost V 6 bases and J 3 bases, with 20 bases left between them. Germline CDR1 MNHEY, CDR2 SVGEGT. The CDR3: CASSSPYDRFDTEAFF. In DNA, the CDR3 is TGTGCCAGCAGCTCCCCGTACGACAGGTTTGACACTGAAGCTTTCTTT.

V and J are TRBV5-1 and TRBJ1-2; D not resolved. There are 16 residues in the CDR3. CDR1 is SGHRS, CDR2 YFSETQ, per germline. Between the trimmed V and J ends, which lost 6 bases and 2 bases, there was a span of 20 bases. CDR3 amino acids: CASNLGGLSQNYGYTF. The DNA for the CDR3 is TGCGCCAGCAACTTAGGTGGTCTCAGTCAGAACTATGGCTACACCTTC.

The chain uses TRBV19 and TRBJ1-4; 7 bases map to TRBD1. From germline, CDR1 is LNHDA and CDR2 SQIVND (reference sequence). V lost 7 bases to trimming and J lost 5 bases; unmatched junction nucleotides: 4. This CDR3 has 13 amino acids. CDR3 sequence (DNA): TGTGCCAGTAACCCGACAGGGAATGAAAAACTGTTTTTT. It translates to CASNPTGNEKLFF.

The chain recombines TRBV15 with TRBJ2-3; 7 bases are shared with TRBD2. The CDR3 has 14 amino acids. Germline trimming cut 6 bases from V and 0 bases from J; bases unmatched to any gene: 3. Germline lookup yields CDR1 LNHNV and CDR2 YYDKDF (reference sequence). CDR3 DNA: TGTGCCACCAGAAGCGGGGTGAGCACAGATACGCAGTATTTT. Translation gives CATRSGVSTDTQYF.

The chain uses TRBV7-8 and TRBJ1-1; D is ambiguous. There are 12 residues in the CDR3. V lost 2 bases and J 10 bases, leaving 11 bases between the germline ends. CDR1 SGHVS and CDR2 FQNEAQ come from the germline V gene. CDR3 sequence (DNA): TGTGCCAGCAGCTTATCGAGCACGGGAGCTTTCTTT. Translation: CASSLSSTGAFF.

J is TRBJ1-6 and V is TRBV15, with D perhaps matching TRBD1 (5 bases). Germline CDR1 reads LNHNV; CDR2 reads YYDKDF (reference sequence). This CDR3 is built from 17 residues. V lost 0 bases and J lost 6, with 15 bases in between. The CDR3 is CATSRDPRGGGNSPLHF. CDR3 bases: TGTGCCACCAGCAGAGATCCCCGGGGTGGGGGTAATTCACCCCTCCACTTT.